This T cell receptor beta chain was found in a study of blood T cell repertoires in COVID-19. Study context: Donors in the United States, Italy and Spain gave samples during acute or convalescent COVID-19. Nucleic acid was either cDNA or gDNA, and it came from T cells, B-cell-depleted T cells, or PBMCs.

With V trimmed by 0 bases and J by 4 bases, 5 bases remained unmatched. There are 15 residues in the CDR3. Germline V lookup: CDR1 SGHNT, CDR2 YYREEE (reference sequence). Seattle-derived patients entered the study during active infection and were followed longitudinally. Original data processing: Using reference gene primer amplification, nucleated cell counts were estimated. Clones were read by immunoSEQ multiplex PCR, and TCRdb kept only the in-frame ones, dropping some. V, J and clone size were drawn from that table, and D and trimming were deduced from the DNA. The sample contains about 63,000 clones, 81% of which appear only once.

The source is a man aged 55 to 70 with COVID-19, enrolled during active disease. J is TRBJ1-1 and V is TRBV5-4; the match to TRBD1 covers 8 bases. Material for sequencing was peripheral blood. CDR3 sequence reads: CASSLAPGGITEAFF. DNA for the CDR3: TGTGCCAGCAGCTTGGCCCCAGGGGGCATCACTGAAGCTTTCTTT.